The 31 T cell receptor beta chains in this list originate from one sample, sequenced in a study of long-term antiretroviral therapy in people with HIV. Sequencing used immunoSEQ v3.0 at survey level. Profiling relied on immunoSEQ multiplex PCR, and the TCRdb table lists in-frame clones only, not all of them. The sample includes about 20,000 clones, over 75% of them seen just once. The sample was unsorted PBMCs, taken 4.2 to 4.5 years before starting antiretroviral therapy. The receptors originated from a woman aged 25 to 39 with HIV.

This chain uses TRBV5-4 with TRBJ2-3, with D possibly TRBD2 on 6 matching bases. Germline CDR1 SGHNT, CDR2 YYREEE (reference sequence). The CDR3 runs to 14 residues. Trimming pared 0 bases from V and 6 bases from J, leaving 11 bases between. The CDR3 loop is CASSLVGSGDTQYF. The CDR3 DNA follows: TGTGCCAGCAGCTTGGTTGGCAGCGGGGATACGCAGTATTTT.

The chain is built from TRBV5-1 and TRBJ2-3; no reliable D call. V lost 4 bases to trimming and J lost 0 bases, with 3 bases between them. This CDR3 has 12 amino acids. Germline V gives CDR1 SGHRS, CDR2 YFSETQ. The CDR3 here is CASSLSTDTQYF. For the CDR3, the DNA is TGCGCCAGCAGCCTGAGCACAGATACGCAGTATTTT.

In DNA form, the CDR3 reads TGCAGCGTCGAGACACAGTTGGGGGCCTATGGCTACACCTTC. This translates into CSVETQLGAYGYTF. The J gene is TRBJ1-2, the V gene TRBV29-1; the D gene is possibly TRBD1 (6 bases). This CDR3 is 14 amino acids long. Germline values: CDR1 SQVTM, CDR2 ANQGSEA. V dropped 6 bases and J dropped 4 bases, with 18 bases sitting between them.

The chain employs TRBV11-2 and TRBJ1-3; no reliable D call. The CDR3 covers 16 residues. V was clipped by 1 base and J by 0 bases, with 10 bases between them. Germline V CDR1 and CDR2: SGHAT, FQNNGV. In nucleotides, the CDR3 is TGTGCCAGCAGCTTAGCTCCGACAAGCTCTGGAAACACCATATATTTT. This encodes CASSLAPTSSGNTIYF.

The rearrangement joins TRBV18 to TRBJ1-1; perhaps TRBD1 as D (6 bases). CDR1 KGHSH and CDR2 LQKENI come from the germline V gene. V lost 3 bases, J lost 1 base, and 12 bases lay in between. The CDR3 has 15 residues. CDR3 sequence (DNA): TGTGCCAGCTCACCTACTGGACAGCCGAACACTGAAGCTTTCTTT. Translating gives CASSPTGQPNTEAFF. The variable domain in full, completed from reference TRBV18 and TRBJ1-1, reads NAGVMQNPRHLVRRRGQEARLRCSPMKGHSHVYWYRQLPEEGLKFMVYLQKENIIDESGMPKERFSAEFPKEGPSILRIQQVVRGDSAAYFCASSPTGQPNTEAFFGQGTRLTVV.

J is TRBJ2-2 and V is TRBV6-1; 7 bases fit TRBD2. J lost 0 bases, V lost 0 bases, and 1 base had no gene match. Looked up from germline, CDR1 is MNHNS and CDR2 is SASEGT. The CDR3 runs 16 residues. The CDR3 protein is CASSEASGTNTGELFF. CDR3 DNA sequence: TGTGCCAGCAGTGAAGCGAGCGGGACGAACACCGGGGAGCTGTTTTTT.

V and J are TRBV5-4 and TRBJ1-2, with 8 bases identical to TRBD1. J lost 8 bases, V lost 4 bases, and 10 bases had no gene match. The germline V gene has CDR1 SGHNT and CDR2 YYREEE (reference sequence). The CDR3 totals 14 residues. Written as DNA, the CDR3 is TGTGCCAGCAGCCGGGCGGACAGGGAAGGAGGCTACACCTTC. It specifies CASSRADREGGYTF. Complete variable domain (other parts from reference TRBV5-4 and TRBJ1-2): ETGVTQSPTHLIKTRGQQVTLRCSSQSGHNTVSWYQQALGQGPQFIFQYYREEENGRGNFPPRFSGLQFPNYSSELNVNALELDDSALYLCASSRADREGGYTFGSGTRLTVV.

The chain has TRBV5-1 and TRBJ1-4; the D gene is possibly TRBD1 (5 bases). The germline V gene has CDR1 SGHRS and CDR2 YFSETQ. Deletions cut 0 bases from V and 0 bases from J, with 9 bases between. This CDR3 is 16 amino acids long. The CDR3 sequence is CASSLVRGATNEKLFF. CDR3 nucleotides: TGCGCCAGCAGCTTGGTCCGGGGCGCAACTAATGAAAAACTGTTTTTT.

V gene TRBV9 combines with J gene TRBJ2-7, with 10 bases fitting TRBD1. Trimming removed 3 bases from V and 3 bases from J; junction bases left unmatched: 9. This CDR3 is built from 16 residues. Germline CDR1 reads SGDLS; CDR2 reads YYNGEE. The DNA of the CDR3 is TGTGCCAGCAGCGAAGCGGACAGGGGGGGAAACTACGAGCAGTACTTC. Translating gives CASSEADRGGNYEQYF.

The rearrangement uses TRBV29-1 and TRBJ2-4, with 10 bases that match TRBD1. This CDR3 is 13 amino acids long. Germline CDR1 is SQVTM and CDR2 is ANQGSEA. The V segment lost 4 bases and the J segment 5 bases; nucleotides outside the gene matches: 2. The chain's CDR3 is CSVVGTGENIQYF. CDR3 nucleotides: TGCAGCGTTGTCGGGACAGGGGAAAACATTCAGTACTTC.

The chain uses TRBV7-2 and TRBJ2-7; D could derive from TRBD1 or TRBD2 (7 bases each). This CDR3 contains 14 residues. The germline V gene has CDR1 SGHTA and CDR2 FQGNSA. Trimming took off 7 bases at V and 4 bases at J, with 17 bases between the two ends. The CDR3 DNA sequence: TGTGCCAGCACCCCAGGGGGGGCTTGGTACGAGCAGTACTTC. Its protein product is CASTPGGAWYEQYF.

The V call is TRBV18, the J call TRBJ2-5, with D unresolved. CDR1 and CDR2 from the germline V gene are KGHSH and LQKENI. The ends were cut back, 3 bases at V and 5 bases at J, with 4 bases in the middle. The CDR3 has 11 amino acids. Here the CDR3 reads CASSPSETQYF. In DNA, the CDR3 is TGTGCCAGCTCACCTTCGGAGACCCAGTACTTC.

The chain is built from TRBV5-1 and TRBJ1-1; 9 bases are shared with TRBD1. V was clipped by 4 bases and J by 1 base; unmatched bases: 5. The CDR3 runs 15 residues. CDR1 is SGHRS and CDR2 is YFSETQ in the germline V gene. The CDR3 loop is CASSLQGAGNTEAFF. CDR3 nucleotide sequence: TGCGCCAGCAGCCTACAGGGGGCTGGGAACACTGAAGCTTTCTTT.

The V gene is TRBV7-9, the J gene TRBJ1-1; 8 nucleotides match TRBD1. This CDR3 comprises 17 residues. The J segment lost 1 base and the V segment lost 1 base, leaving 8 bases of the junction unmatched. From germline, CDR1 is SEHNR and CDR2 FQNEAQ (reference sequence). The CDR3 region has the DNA TGTGCCAGCAGCTTAGGAGGGACAGGTCAGAAGAACACTGAAGCTTTCTTT. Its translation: CASSLGGTGQKNTEAFF.

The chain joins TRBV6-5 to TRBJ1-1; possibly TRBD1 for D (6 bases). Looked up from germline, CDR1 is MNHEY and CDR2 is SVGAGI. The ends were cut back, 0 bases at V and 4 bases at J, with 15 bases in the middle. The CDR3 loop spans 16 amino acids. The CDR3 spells CASSYSIKLGGTEAFF. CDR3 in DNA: TGTGCCAGCAGTTACTCGATAAAGCTAGGGGGCACTGAAGCTTTCTTT.

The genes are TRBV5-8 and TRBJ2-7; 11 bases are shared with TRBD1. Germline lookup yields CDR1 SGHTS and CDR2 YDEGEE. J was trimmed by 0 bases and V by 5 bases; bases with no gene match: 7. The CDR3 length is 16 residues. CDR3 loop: CASSYTGTGGSYEQYF. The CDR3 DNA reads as TGTGCCAGCAGTTATACCGGGACAGGGGGCTCCTACGAGCAGTACTTC.

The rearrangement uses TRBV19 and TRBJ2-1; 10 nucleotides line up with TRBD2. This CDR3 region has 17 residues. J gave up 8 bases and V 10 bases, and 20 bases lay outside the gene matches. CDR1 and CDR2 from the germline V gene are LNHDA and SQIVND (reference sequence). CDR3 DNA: TGTGCCACCCAGCAGGGTCTAGCGGGGGCCCCCGAGGATGAGCAGTTCTTC. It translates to CATQQGLAGAPEDEQFF.

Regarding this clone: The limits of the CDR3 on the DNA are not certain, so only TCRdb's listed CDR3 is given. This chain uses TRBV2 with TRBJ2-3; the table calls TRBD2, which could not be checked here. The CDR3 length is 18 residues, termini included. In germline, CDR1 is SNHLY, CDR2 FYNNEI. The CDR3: CASSVASGASSRTDTRYF.

The CDR3 DNA reads as TGTGCCAGCGCCACGGGTTGGTCTGGCTACACCTTC. Its translation is CASATGWSGYTF. This sequence joins TRBV6-6 and TRBJ1-2; D is ambiguous. Germline V gives CDR1 MNHNY, CDR2 SVGAGI (reference sequence). Trimming took 8 bases from V and 7 from J, leaving 14 bases between them. The CDR3 covers 12 residues.

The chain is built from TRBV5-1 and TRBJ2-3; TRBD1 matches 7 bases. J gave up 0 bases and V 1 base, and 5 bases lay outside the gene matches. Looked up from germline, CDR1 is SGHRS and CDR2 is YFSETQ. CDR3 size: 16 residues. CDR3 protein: CASSLINRGSTDTQYF. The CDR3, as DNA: TGCGCCAGCAGCTTGATCAACAGGGGTAGCACAGATACGCAGTATTTT. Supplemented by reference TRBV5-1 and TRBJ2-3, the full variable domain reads KAGVTQTPRYLIKTRGQQVTLSCSPISGHRSVSWYQQTPGQGLQFLFEYFSETQRNKGNFPGRFSGRQFSNSRSEMNVSTLELGDSALYLCASSLINRGSTDTQYFGPGTRLTVL.

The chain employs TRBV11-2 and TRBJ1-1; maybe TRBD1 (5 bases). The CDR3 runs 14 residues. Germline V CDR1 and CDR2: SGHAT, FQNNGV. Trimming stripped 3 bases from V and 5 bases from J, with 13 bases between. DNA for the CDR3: TGTGCCAGCAGCTTTGACCGGGGCGGGACTGAAGCTTTCTTT. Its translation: CASSFDRGGTEAFF.

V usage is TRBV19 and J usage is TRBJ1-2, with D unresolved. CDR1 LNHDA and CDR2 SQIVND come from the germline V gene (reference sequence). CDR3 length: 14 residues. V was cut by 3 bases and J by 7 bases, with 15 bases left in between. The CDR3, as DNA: TGTGCCAGTAGTATTAATGTCCAAAAGGGTGGCTACACCTTC. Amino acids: CASSINVQKGGYTF.

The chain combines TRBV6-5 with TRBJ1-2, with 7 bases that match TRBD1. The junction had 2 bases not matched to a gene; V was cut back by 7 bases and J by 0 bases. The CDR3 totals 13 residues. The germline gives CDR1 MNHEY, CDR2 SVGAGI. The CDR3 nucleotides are TGTGCCAGCACAGGGGGAGCTAACTATGGCTACACCTTC. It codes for CASTGGANYGYTF.

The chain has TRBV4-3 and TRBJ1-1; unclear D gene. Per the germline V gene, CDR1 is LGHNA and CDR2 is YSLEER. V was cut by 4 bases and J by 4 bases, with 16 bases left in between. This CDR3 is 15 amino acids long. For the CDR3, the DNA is TGCGCCAGCAGCCTGGACTCACTGGTGGGCACTGAAGCTTTCTTT. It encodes CASSLDSLVGTEAFF.

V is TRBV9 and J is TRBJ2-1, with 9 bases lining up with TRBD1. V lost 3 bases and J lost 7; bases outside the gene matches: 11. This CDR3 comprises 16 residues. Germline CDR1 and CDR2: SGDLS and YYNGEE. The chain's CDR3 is CASSAIVQGAGNEQFF. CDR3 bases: TGTGCCAGCAGCGCCATCGTACAGGGGGCGGGGAATGAGCAGTTCTTC.

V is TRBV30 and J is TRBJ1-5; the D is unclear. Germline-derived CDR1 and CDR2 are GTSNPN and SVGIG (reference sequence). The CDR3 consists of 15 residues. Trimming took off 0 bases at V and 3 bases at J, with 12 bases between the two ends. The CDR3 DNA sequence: TGTGCCTGGAGTGTACTCGGGCCTTTCAATCAGCCCCAGCATTTT. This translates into CAWSVLGPFNQPQHF. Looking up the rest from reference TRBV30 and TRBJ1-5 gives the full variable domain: SQTIHQWPATLVQPVGSPLSLECTVEGTSNPNLYWYRQAAGRGLQLLFYSVGIGQISSEVPQNLSASRPQDRQFILSSKKLLLSDSGFYLCAWSVLGPFNQPQHFGDGTRLSIL.

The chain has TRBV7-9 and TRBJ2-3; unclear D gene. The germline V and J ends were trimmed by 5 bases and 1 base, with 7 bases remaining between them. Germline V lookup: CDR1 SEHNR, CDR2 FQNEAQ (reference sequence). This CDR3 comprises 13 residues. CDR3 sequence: CASSPTRTDTQYF. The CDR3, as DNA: TGTGCCAGCAGCCCTACACGCACAGATACGCAGTATTTT.

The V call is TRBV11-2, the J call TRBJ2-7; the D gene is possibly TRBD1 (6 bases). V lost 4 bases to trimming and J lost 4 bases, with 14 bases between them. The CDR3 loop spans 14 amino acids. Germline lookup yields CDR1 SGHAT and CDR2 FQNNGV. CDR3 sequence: CASSSTQGKYEQYF. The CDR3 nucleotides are TGTGCCAGCAGCTCCACGCAGGGGAAGTACGAGCAGTACTTC.

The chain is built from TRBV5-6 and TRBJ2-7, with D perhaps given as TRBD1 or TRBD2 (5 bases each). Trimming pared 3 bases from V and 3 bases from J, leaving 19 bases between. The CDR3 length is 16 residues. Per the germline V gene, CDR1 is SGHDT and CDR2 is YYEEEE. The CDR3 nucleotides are TGTGCCAGCAGCTCAACCACCGGGACGGCAGACTACGAGCAGTACTTC. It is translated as CASSSTTGTADYEQYF.

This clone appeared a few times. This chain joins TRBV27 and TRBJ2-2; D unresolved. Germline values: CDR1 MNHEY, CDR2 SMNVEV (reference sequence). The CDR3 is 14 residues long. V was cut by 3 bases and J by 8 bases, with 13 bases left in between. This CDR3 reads CASSLLGYGGELFF. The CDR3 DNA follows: TGTGCCAGCAGTTTGTTGGGTTACGGGGGGGAGCTGTTTTTT.

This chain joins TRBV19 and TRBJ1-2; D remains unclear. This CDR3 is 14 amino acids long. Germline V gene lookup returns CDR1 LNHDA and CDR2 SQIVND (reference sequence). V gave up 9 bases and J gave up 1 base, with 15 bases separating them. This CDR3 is CASALRAYNYGYTF. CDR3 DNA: TGTGCCAGCGCCCTCCGGGCCTATAACTATGGCTACACCTTC.